Following are 25 T cell receptor beta chains from one sample sequenced in a study of blood T cell repertoires in COVID-19. Assay: immunoSEQ multiplex PCR; the TCRdb copy retains only in-frame clones and omits some. The sample has under 300,000 clones; roughly four fifths are singletons. Source material: peripheral blood. The source is a man over 45 with acute or convalescent COVID-19.

The chain uses TRBV15 and TRBJ1-1; the D gene is possibly TRBD1 (5 bases). The CDR3 loop spans 13 amino acids. The germline gives CDR1 LNHNV, CDR2 YYDKDF (reference sequence). The V end lost 4 bases, the J end lost 2 bases, and 8 bases lay between the germline ends. The CDR3: CATSTTVNTEAFF. CDR3 nucleotides: TGTGCCACCAGCACGACAGTCAACACTGAAGCTTTCTTT.

V gene TRBV5-1 combines with J gene TRBJ2-1, with D possibly TRBD2 on 6 matching bases. Germline V gives CDR1 SGHRS, CDR2 YFSETQ. The CDR3 is 14 residues long. The V end lost 4 bases, the J end lost 5 bases, and 13 bases lay between the germline ends. The CDR3 sequence is CASSPSSGNNEQFF. The CDR3 DNA is TGCGCCAGCAGCCCAAGTAGCGGTAACAATGAGCAGTTCTTC.

The V and J genes are TRBV28 and TRBJ1-2; maybe TRBD1 (5 bases). The CDR3 sequence is 14 residues long. V lost 3 bases to trimming and J lost 2 bases, with 10 bases between them. The germline CDR1 and CDR2 sequences are MDHEN and SYDVKM. The CDR3 DNA sequence: TGTGCCAGCAGTTTGTCCGGGGGAAACTATGGCTACACCTTC. Translated, it gives CASSLSGGNYGYTF.

The rearrangement links TRBV27 to TRBJ2-2, with a weak D call TRBD2 (6 bases). The CDR3 sequence is 15 residues long. V shed 5 bases and J shed 5 bases, with 15 bases lying between them. Germline CDR1 is MNHEY and CDR2 is SMNVEV (reference sequence). The DNA of the CDR3 is TGTGCCAGCAGTCCCGGACTGACTAGGACCGGGGAGCTGTTTTTT. Translation: CASSPGLTRTGELFF.

The chain has TRBV11-3 and TRBJ2-7, with TRBD2 as a possible D gene (7 bases). Germline values: CDR1 SGHNT, CDR2 YENEEA. V was clipped by 1 base and J by 4 bases, with 11 bases between them. This CDR3 spans 14 amino acids. This CDR3 reads CASSLGGRGYEQYF. The CDR3 coding sequence is TGTGCCAGCAGCTTAGGGGGGCGGGGGTACGAGCAGTACTTC.

This chain uses TRBV5-4 with TRBJ1-4, with D possibly matching TRBD1 (5 bases). Germline loops: CDR1 SGHNT, CDR2 YYREEE (reference sequence). The CDR3 covers 13 residues. Trimming shortened V by 9 bases and J by 3 bases, and 12 bases separated the two germline ends. The CDR3 spells CAISGPSNEKLFF. The CDR3 region has the DNA TGTGCCATCTCAGGGCCCTCTAATGAAAAACTGTTTTTT.

The chain is built from TRBV27 and TRBJ2-2; 8 nucleotides agree with TRBD1. Germline trimming cut 1 base from V and 2 bases from J; bases unmatched to any gene: 3. The CDR3 extends over 16 amino acids. The germline CDR1 and CDR2 sequences are MNHEY and SMNVEV (reference sequence). CDR3 DNA: TGTGCCAGCAGTTTATTGGACAGGGATAACACCGGGGAGCTGTTTTTT. Translating gives CASSLLDRDNTGELFF.

The V gene is TRBV9, the J gene TRBJ2-1; D is uncertain. Germline CDR1 reads SGDLS; CDR2 reads YYNGEE. This CDR3 has 12 amino acids. Between the trimmed V and J ends, which lost 4 bases and 4 bases, there was a span of 6 bases. The CDR3 spells CASSTPYNEQFF. The CDR3 coding sequence is TGTGCCAGCAGCACTCCGTACAATGAGCAGTTCTTC.

This clone was detected once. This chain uses TRBV3-1 (or the pseudogene TRBV3-2) with TRBJ2-3, with D hard to call. The CDR3 length is 16 residues. Germline V gives CDR1 LGHDT, CDR2 YNNKEL (reference sequence). Trimming left V 2 bases short and J 1 base short, with 13 bases between. CDR3 sequence: CASSQRSTSGTDTQYF. The CDR3, as DNA: TGTGCCAGCAGCCAACGATCTACCTCGGGCACAGATACGCAGTATTTT.

The chain carries TRBV24-1 and TRBJ2-3, with 9 bases matching TRBD1. The CDR3 is made up of 16 amino acids. Trimming removed 1 base from V and 4 bases from J; junction bases left unmatched: 5. Germline CDR1 is KGHDR and CDR2 is SFDVKD. CDR3 coding DNA: TGTGCCACCAGTGATTTCGACAGGGGGGGTTCAGATACGCAGTATTTT. It yields the protein CATSDFDRGGSDTQYF.

The gene calls are TRBV15 and TRBJ1-4, with 9 bases lining up with TRBD1. Germline V gives CDR1 LNHNV, CDR2 YYDKDF (reference sequence). The V and J ends lost 1 base and 2 bases, in that order; junction bases with no gene match: 2. The CDR3 covers 16 residues. As DNA, the CDR3 is TGTGCCACCAGCAGAGGGACAGGGGTGACTAATGAAAAACTGTTTTTT. Protein product: CATSRGTGVTNEKLFF.

There are a few counts of this clone. The chain recombines TRBV11-2 with TRBJ2-2; 13 nucleotides agree with TRBD2. This CDR3 comprises 16 residues. CDR1 SGHAT and CDR2 FQNNGV come from the germline V gene. Trimming removed 6 bases from V and 7 bases from J; junction bases left unmatched: 8. The CDR3 spells CASSHTSGRARGELFF. Here the CDR3 DNA reads TGTGCCAGCAGTCATACTAGCGGGAGGGCTCGCGGGGAGCTGTTTTTT.

This sequence joins TRBV9 and TRBJ2-7; weak D call: TRBD2 (5 bases). V was trimmed by 1 base and J by 3 bases, leaving 17 bases between them. This CDR3 comprises 16 residues. Germline V lookup: CDR1 SGDLS, CDR2 YYNGEE. The CDR3 loop is CASSVSGSGTFYEQYF. CDR3 bases: TGTGCCAGCAGCGTATCGGGGTCTGGAACATTCTACGAGCAGTACTTC.

V usage is TRBV16 and J usage is TRBJ2-3, with a possible D match to TRBD1 (5 bases). The CDR3 extends over 14 amino acids. Germline V gene sequence: CDR1 KGHSY, CDR2 FQNENV. The V gene lost 4 bases and the J gene lost 2 bases, with 10 bases spanning the gap. The CDR3 is CASSLDSLTDTQYF. The DNA for the CDR3 is TGTGCCAGCAGCCTCGACAGCCTCACAGATACGCAGTATTTT.

The rearrangement joins TRBV11-3 to TRBJ2-3, with TRBD1 matching over 8 bases. The CDR3 extends over 16 amino acids. The germline V gene has CDR1 SGHNT and CDR2 YENEEA. V lost 3 bases and J lost 4; bases outside the gene matches: 9. This chain's CDR3 is CASSFRGTGNPDTQYF. As DNA, the CDR3 is TGTGCCAGCAGCTTCCGCGGGACAGGAAATCCAGATACGCAGTATTTT.

The chain joins TRBV7-3 to TRBJ2-3; tentative D call: TRBD2 (6 bases). The CDR3 is 16 residues long. V lost 0 bases and J lost 2, with 12 bases in between. Germline V gene lookup returns CDR1 SGHTA and CDR2 FQGTGA. Written as DNA, the CDR3 is TGTGCCAGCAGCTTAACGGCTAGCGACTACACAGATACGCAGTATTTT. It yields the protein CASSLTASDYTDTQYF.

The chain recombines TRBV24-1 with TRBJ2-2; maybe TRBD1 (7 bases). Deletions cut 6 bases from V and 5 bases from J, with 18 bases between. The CDR3 covers 16 residues. The germline CDR1 and CDR2 sequences are KGHDR and SFDVKD. CDR3 sequence: CATSLATGTRTGELFF. As DNA, the CDR3 is TGTGCCACCAGTCTCGCGACAGGGACTCGTACCGGGGAGCTGTTTTTT.

The table lists this clone with a few counts. Sequence at one end of the junction differs from germline and may be a read error. The chain has TRBV7-7 and TRBJ2-5, with D maybe TRBD2 (6 bases). CDR1 SSHAT and CDR2 FNYEAQ come from the germline V gene (reference sequence). The CDR3 extends over 14 amino acids. The CDR3 sequence is CASSEPGLQETQYF. In DNA form, the CDR3 reads TGTGCTAGCAGTGAACCGGGACTGCAAGAGACCCAGTACTTC.

The CDR3 protein is CASSRVWGVSTEAFF. CDR3 DNA sequence: TGTGCCAGCAGCCGCGTCTGGGGGGTAAGCACTGAAGCTTTCTTT. The chain employs TRBV14 and TRBJ1-1, with D tentatively TRBD1 (5 bases). Per germline, CDR1 SGHDN and CDR2 FVKESK. The CDR3 has 15 amino acids. Trimming cost V 4 bases and J 4 bases, with 16 bases left between them. Based on the CDR3 plus reference TRBV14 and TRBJ1-1, the full variable domain is EAGVTQFPSHSVIEKGQTVTLRCDPISGHDNLYWYRRVMGKEIKFLLHFVKESKQDESGMPNNRFLAERTGGTYSTLKVQPAELEDSGVYFCASSRVWGVSTEAFFGQGTRLTVV.

The gene calls are TRBV27 and TRBJ1-4; possibly TRBD1 for D (6 bases). The CDR3 covers 14 residues. The germline V gene has CDR1 MNHEY and CDR2 SMNVEV (reference sequence). The ends were cut back, 5 bases at V and 4 bases at J, with 11 bases in the middle. The CDR3 reads CASSLGTINEKLFF. CDR3 coding DNA: TGTGCCAGCAGTCTGGGGACAATTAATGAAAAACTGTTTTTT.

This chain uses TRBV6-5 with TRBJ2-5, with D perhaps matching TRBD2 (5 bases). CDR3 length: 14 residues. Trimming removed 6 bases from V and 1 base from J, with 12 bases in between. Germline V CDR1 and CDR2: MNHEY, SVGAGI. In DNA, the CDR3 is TGTGCCAGCAGCCCCGGGCGGGTCCAAGAGACCCAGTACTTC. Its translation is CASSPGRVQETQYF.

The V gene is TRBV19, the J gene TRBJ2-1, with D perhaps TRBD1 (6 bases). The CDR3 is made up of 14 amino acids. V was clipped by 5 bases and J by 0 bases, with 8 bases between them. CDR1 and CDR2 (germline): LNHDA, SQIVND (reference sequence). CDR3 sequence reads: CASSLRGSYNEQFF. CDR3 DNA sequence: TGTGCCAGTAGTCTCAGGGGCTCCTACAATGAGCAGTTCTTC.

CDR3 nucleotides: TGTGCCACCCGAGGAGTTAGCGGGACTGATTCCTACAATGAGCAGTTCTTC. This encodes CATRGVSGTDSYNEQFF. The gene calls are TRBV24-1 and TRBJ2-1; 8 bases align to TRBD2. With V trimmed by 9 bases and J by 1 base, 13 bases remained unmatched. Germline assignment: CDR1 KGHDR and CDR2 SFDVKD. The CDR3 sequence is 17 residues long.

The chain couples TRBV2 to TRBJ1-5; no definite D call. The germline V gene encodes CDR1 SNHLY and CDR2 FYNNEI. V lost 3 bases to trimming and J lost 6 bases, with 9 bases between them. The CDR3 is 13 residues long. CDR3 region: CASSDVSGQPQHF. The CDR3 DNA reads TGTGCCAGCAGTGACGTATCAGGTCAGCCCCAGCATTTT.

The chain recombines TRBV19 with TRBJ2-3; possible D gene TRBD2, 6 bases. Germline assignment: CDR1 LNHDA and CDR2 SQIVND (reference sequence). The CDR3 is 16 amino acids. The germline V and J ends were trimmed by 5 bases and 5 bases, with 20 bases remaining between them. CDR3 sequence: CASSPNVGGEVDTQYF. The CDR3 DNA reads as TGTGCCAGTAGTCCAAATGTGGGGGGTGAGGTAGATACGCAGTATTTT.